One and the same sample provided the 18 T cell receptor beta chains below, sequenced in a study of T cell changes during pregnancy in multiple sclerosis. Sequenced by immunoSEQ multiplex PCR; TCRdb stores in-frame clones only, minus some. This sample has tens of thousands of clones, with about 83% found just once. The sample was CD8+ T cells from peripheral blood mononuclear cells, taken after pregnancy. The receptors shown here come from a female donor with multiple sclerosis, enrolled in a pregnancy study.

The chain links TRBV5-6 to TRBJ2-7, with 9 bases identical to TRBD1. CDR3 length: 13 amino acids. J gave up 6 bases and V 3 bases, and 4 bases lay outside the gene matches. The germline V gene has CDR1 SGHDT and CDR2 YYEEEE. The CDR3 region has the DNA TGTGCCAGCAGCTGGGACAGGGTCGGCGAGCAGTACTTC. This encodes CASSWDRVGEQYF.

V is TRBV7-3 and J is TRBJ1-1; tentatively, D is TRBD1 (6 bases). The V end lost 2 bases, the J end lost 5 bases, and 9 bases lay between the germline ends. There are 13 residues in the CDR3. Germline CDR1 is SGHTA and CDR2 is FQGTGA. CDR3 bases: TGTGCCAGCAGCTTATCAGGGGAAACTGAAGCTTTCTTT. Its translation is CASSLSGETEAFF. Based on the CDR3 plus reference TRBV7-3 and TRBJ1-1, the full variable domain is GAGVSQTPSNKVTEKGKYVELRCDPISGHTALYWYRQSLGQGPEFLIYFQGTGAADDSGLPNDRFFAVRPEGSVSTLKIQRTERGDSAVYLCASSLSGETEAFFGQGTRLTVV.

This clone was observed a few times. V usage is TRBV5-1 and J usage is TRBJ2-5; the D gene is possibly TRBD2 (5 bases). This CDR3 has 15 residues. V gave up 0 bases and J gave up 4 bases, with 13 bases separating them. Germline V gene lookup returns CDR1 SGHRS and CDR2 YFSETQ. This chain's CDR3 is CASSLGGAMRETQYF. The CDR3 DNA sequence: TGCGCCAGCAGCTTGGGGGGAGCAATGAGAGAGACCCAGTACTTC.

The CDR3 nucleotides read TGTGCCAGCAGCCCCATGGGACAGCTCCAAGAGACCCAGTACTTC. Residues: CASSPMGQLQETQYF. The rearrangement joins TRBV11-2 to TRBJ2-5, with 7 bases fitting TRBD1. The CDR3 has 15 residues. Trimming removed 5 bases from V and 1 base from J; junction bases left unmatched: 7. The germline CDR1 and CDR2 sequences are SGHAT and FQNNGV.

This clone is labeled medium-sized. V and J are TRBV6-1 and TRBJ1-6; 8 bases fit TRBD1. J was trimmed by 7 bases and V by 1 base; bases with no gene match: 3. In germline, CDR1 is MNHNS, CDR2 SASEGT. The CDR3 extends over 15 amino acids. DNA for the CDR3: TGTGCCAGCAGTGAAGATACAGGGGGAAATTCACCCCTCCACTTT. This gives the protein CASSEDTGGNSPLHF.

The DNA of the CDR3 is TGCGCCAGCAGCTTGGAGGGCGGGGAGCCGACCGGGGAGCTGTTTTTT. It is translated as CASSLEGGEPTGELFF. The gene calls are TRBV5-1 and TRBJ2-2, with a weak D call TRBD2 (6 bases). The CDR3 runs to 16 residues. Germline CDR1 SGHRS, CDR2 YFSETQ. Trimming took 0 bases from V and 5 from J, leaving 14 bases between them. The whole variable domain, filled in from reference TRBV5-1 and TRBJ2-2, reads KAGVTQTPRYLIKTRGQQVTLSCSPISGHRSVSWYQQTPGQGLQFLFEYFSETQRNKGNFPGRFSGRQFSNSRSEMNVSTLELGDSALYLCASSLEGGEPTGELFFGEGSRLTVL.

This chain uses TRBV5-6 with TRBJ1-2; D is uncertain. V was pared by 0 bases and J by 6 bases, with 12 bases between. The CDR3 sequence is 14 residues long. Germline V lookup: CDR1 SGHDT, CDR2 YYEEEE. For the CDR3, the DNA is TGTGCCAGCAGCTTGGGGGAGGGTGTACATGGCTACACCTTC. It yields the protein CASSLGEGVHGYTF.

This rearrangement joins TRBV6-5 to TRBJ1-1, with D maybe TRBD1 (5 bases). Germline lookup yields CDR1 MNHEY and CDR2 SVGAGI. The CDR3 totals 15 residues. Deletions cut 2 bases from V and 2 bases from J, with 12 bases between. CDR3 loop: CASSYLWGTNTEAFF. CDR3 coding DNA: TGTGCCAGCAGTTACCTTTGGGGGACTAACACTGAAGCTTTCTTT.

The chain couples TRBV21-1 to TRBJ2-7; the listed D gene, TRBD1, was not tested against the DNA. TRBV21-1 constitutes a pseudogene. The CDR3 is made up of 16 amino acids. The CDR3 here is CASSKSRTGRSMGQYF. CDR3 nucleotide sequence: TGTGCCAGCAGCAAAAGCAGGACAGGCCGATCGATGGGGCAGTACTTC.

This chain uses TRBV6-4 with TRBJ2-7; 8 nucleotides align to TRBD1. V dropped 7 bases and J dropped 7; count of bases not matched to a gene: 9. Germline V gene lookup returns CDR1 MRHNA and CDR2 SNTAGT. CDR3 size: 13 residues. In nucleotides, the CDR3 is TGTGCCAGCATCACTGGACAGGGTAGGGAGCAGTACTTC. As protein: CASITGQGREQYF.

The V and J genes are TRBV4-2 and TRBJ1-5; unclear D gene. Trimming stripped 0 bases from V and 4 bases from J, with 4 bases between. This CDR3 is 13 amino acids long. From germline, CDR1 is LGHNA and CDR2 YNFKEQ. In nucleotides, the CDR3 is TGTGCCAGCAGCCAAGATCCAAATCAGCCCCAGCATTTT. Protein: CASSQDPNQPQHF.

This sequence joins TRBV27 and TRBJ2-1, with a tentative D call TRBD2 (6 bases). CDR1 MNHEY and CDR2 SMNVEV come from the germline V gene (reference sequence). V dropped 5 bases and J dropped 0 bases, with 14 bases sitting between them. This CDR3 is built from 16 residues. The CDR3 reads CASSLYAGSSYNEQFF. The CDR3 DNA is TGTGCCAGCAGTCTATATGCGGGGAGCTCCTACAATGAGCAGTTCTTC.

The DNA of the CDR3 is TGTGCCAGCAGCCCCGGGACTAGCGGGGATGAGCAGTTCTTC. Its translation: CASSPGTSGDEQFF. This chain links TRBV5-4 with TRBJ2-1; TRBD2 matches 13 bases. The CDR3 has 14 residues. The trim removed 4 bases at V and 8 bases at J, leaving 3 bases unmatched. The germline CDR1 and CDR2 sequences are SGHNT and YYREEE (reference sequence). The complete variable domain, with remaining parts taken from reference TRBV5-4 and TRBJ2-1, reads ETGVTQSPTHLIKTRGQQVTLRCSSQSGHNTVSWYQQALGQGPQFIFQYYREEENGRGNFPPRFSGLQFPNYSSELNVNALELDDSALYLCASSPGTSGDEQFFGPGTRLTVL.

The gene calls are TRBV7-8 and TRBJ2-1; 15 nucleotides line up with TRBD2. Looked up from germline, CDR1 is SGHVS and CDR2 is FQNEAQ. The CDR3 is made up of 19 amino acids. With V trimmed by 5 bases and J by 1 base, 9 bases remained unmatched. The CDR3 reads CASSHPEGTSGGSYNEQFF. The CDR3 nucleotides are TGTGCCAGCAGCCATCCGGAGGGGACTAGCGGGGGGTCCTACAATGAGCAGTTCTTC.

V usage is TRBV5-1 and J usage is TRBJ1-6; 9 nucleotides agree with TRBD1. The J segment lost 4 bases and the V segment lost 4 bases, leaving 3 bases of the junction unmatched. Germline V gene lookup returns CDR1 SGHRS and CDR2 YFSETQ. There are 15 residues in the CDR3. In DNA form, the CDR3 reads TGCGCCAGCAGCCTGGACAGGGGATATAATTCACCCCTCCACTTT. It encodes CASSLDRGYNSPLHF.

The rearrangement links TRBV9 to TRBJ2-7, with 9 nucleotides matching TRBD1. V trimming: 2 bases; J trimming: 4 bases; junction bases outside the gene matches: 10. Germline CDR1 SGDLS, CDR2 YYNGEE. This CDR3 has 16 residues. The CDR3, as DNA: TGTGCCAGCAGCGTTAACCCGGACAGGGGAGGATACGAGCAGTACTTC. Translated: CASSVNPDRGGYEQYF. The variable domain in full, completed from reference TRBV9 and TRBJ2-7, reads DSGVTQTPKHLITATGQRVTLRCSPRSGDLSVYWYQQSLDQGLQFLIQYYNGEERAKGNILERFSAQQFPDLHSELNLSSLELGDSALYFCASSVNPDRGGYEQYFGPGTRLTVT.

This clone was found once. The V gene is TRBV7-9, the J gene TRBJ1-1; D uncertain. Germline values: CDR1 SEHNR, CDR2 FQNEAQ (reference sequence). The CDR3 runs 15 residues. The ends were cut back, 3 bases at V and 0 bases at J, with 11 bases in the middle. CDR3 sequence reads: CASSFSLRMNTEAFF. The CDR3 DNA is TGTGCCAGCAGCTTTAGCCTTCGGATGAACACTGAAGCTTTCTTT.

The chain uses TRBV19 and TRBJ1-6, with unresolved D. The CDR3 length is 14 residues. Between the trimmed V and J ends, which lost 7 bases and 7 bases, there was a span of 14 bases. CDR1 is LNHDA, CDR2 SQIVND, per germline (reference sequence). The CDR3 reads CASNPGTMNSPLHF. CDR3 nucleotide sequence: TGTGCCAGTAACCCGGGAACAATGAATTCACCCCTCCACTTT.